A selection of T cell receptor beta chains follows, all from one sample in a study of shared clonotypes between healthy human individuals. Produced via immunoSEQ multiplex PCR; TCRdb's table is partial and in-frame only. The data show fewer than 700,000 clones, roughly 96% seen once. Sequences were obtained from naive CD8+ T cells sorted from blood. The receptors shown here come from a young woman in good health. Both conserved end residues are part of each CDR3. The D gene is left open where the match is weak. Expanded clones get a size class; other rows say once, few or many, or leave the size out.

V gene	J gene	D gene	clone size	CDR3 protein	CDR3 DNA
TRBV7-9	TRBJ2-5	TRBD2	.	CASSLGREGIGQETQYF	TGTGCCAGCAGCTTAGGCAGGGAGGGTATCGGCCAAGAGACCCAGTACTTC
TRBV19	TRBJ1-5	.	.	CASSILRIGPEYSNQPQHF	TGTGCCAGTAGTATCCTACGGATAGGGCCAGAGTATAGCAATCAGCCCCAGCATTTT
TRBV4-1	TRBJ2-1	TRBD2	once	CASSQPVNRGLQQFF	TGCGCCAGCAGCCAACCAGTTAACCGGGGACTACAGCAGTTCTTC
TRBV27	TRBJ2-3	.	.	CASSPHGASTDTQYF	TGTGCCAGCAGTCCCCACGGGGCTAGCACAGATACGCAGTATTTT
TRBV27	TRBJ2-7	.	.	CASSFSPLSEQYF	TGTGCCAGCAGTTTTTCTCCCCTCTCCGAGCAGTACTTC
TRBV21-1	TRBJ2-5	.	once	CASSLWTGSKVREQYF	TGTGCCAGCAGCCTCTGGACAGGGTCCAAGGTACGGGAGCAGTACTTC
TRBV2	TRBJ2-7	.	.	CASSGEGWFYEQYF	TGTGCCAGCAGTGGCGAGGGGTGGTTCTACGAGCAGTACTTC
TRBV13	TRBJ2-1	.	.	CASSSHRDGLAFF	TGTGCCAGCAGCTCGCACCGGGACGGGCTGGCGTTCTTC
TRBV30	TRBJ2-7	.	.	CAWSAPETFYEQYF	TGTGCCTGGAGTGCCCCAGAAACATTCTACGAGCAGTACTTC
TRBV5-6	TRBJ1-3	.	.	CASSYGASSGNTIYF	TGTGCCAGCAGCTACGGGGCGAGCTCTGGAAACACCATATATTTT
TRBV5-1	TRBJ2-5	.	.	CASSLNARGSGGTQYF	TGCGCCAGCAGCTTGAATGCGCGAGGCTCAGGCGGGACCCAGTACTTC
TRBV27	TRBJ1-1	.	.	CASSLHEVNTEAFF	TGTGCCAGCAGTTTACATGAGGTGAACACTGAAGCTTTCTTT
TRBV19	TRBJ2-7	.	once	CASSINSRDTYEQYF	TGTGCCAGTAGTATTAACAGTCGGGACACCTACGAGCAGTACTTC
TRBV19	TRBJ2-6	TRBD1	.	CASSITPSRDSSGANVLTF	TGTGCCAGTAGTATTACCCCTTCCCGGGACAGCTCTGGGGCCAACGTCCTGACTTTC
TRBV5-5	TRBJ2-7	TRBD2	.	CASSFYLRGSYEQYF	TGTGCCAGCAGCTTTTATCTGCGGGGGTCCTACGAGCAGTACTTC
TRBV27	TRBJ2-5	.	.	CASRSGVEVGTQYF	TGTGCCAGCAGATCAGGGGTGGAGGTTGGGACCCAGTACTTC
TRBV21-1	TRBJ2-7	.	.	CASSKGRGSSYEQYF	TGTGCCAGCAGCAAAGGTCGCGGGAGTTCCTACGAGCAGTACTTC
TRBV19	TRBJ2-2	.	.	CASSMWGTGELFF	TGTGCCAGTAGTATGTGGGGCACCGGGGAGCTGTTTTTT
TRBV27	TRBJ2-7	TRBD2	.	CASSLGLAGGSYEQYF	TGTGCCAGCAGTTTAGGACTAGCGGGAGGCTCCTACGAGCAGTACTTC
TRBV5-1	TRBJ2-3	TRBD2	.	CASSTSSGNPSSTDTQYF	TGCGCCAGCAGCACCTCTAGCGGGAACCCTTCTAGCACAGATACGCAGTATTTT
TRBV7-3	TRBJ2-1	TRBD2	.	CASSVGGSLDYNEQFF	TGTGCCAGCAGTGTGGGAGGGAGCCTGGACTACAATGAGCAGTTCTTC
TRBV5-1	TRBJ2-7	TRBD2	.	CASSLSGRSLGEQYF	TGCGCCAGCAGCTTAAGCGGGAGGTCCCTCGGGGAGCAGTACTTC
TRBV5-6	TRBJ2-1	.	.	CASSHVGYVYNEQFF	TGTGCCAGCAGCCACGTAGGGTACGTCTACAATGAGCAGTTCTTC
TRBV21-1	TRBJ2-7	.	.	CASRGTEGGFYEQYF	TGTGCCAGCAGAGGGACGGAAGGGGGGTTCTACGAGCAGTACTTC
TRBV27	TRBJ2-1	TRBD1	.	CASSLSPGTGRNEQFF	TGTGCCAGCAGTTTGAGCCCCGGGACAGGGCGCAATGAGCAGTTCTTC
TRBV5-6	TRBJ2-7	TRBD1	once	CASGTDSYEQYF	TGTGCCAGTGGGACAGATAGTTACGAGCAGTACTTC
TRBV7-9	TRBJ2-5	.	.	CASSSTVSTQETQYF	TGTGCCAGCAGCTCCACGGTATCCACACAAGAGACCCAGTACTTC
TRBV9	TRBJ1-3	.	.	CASSVDRVTDTIYF	TGTGCCAGCAGCGTAGACAGGGTGACGGACACCATATATTTT
TRBV27	TRBJ2-5	.	.	CASRAQGGLWVETQYF	TGTGCCAGCAGAGCCCAGGGTGGGCTTTGGGTAGAGACCCAGTACTTC
TRBV4-2	TRBJ2-1	TRBD1	.	CASSQDLGGQGVKNEQFF	TGTGCCAGCAGCCAAGATCTCGGGGGACAGGGAGTAAAGAATGAGCAGTTCTTC
TRBV5-4	TRBJ1-1	.	.	CASSWRETGEAFF	TGTGCCAGCAGCTGGAGGGAAACGGGTGAAGCTTTCTTT
TRBV13	TRBJ2-2	TRBD1	.	CASSWGTGNTGELFF	TGTGCCAGCAGCTGGGGGACAGGGAACACCGGGGAGCTGTTTTTT
TRBV7-9	TRBJ2-7	TRBD1	.	CASSPSGQPYEQYF	TGTGCCAGCAGCCCGTCGGGACAGCCATACGAGCAGTACTTC